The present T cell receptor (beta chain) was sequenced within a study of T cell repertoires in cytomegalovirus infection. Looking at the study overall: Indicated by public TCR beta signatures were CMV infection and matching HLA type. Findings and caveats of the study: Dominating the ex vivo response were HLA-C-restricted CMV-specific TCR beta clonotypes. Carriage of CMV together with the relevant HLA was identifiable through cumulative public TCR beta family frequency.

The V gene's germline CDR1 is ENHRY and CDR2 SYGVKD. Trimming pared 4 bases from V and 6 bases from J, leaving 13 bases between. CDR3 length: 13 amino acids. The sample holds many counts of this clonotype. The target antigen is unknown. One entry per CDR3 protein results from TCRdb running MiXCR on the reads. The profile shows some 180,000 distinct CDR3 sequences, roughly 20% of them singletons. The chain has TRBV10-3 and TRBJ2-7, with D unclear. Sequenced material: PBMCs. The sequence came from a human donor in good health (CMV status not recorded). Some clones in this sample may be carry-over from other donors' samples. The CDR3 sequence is CAISAGNGREQYF. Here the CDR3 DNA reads TGTGCCATCAGTGCGGGCAACGGGCGCGAGCAGTACTTC.